The source of this T cell receptor (beta chain) is a study of T-cell reconstitution after alpha-beta-depleted transplantation in children. Notes on this clonotype: What it binds is not known.

Overall study findings and caveats: Some patients owed their high day-60 TCRbeta diversity to surviving recipient T cells and thymic progenitors. From newly produced T cells came most of the T-cell counts and diversity one year after transplant. Reports say that about two months after transplant, the alpha-beta T cells came out of several hundred graft clones that had expanded.

The V gene lost 0 bases and the J gene lost 4 bases, with 11 bases spanning the gap. The CDR3 is made up of 15 amino acids. Germline V gene sequence: CDR1 SGHAT, CDR2 FQNNGV. Unique molecular identifiers were incorporated when the TCRbeta library was constructed. In TCRdb, the PCR reads were re-called with MiXCR into one record per CDR3 protein. In the table there are roughly 420,000 distinct CDR3 sequences, roughly 16% of which are singletons. This chain joins TRBV11-2 and TRBJ2-3; D may be TRBD1 (6 bases). Sequenced here: PBMCs, mostly from graft donor cells, sampled 360 days after TCRalphabeta/CD19-depleted stem cell transplant. This sequence was found in a boy younger than two who had a stem cell transplant for Wiskott-Aldrich syndrome, so the T cells may come from the graft donor. The CDR3 bases are TGTGCCAGCAGCTTAGAGGGGGCTCTACCAGATACGCAGTATTTT. Amino acid sequence: CASSLEGALPDTQYF.